Described below is a single T cell receptor beta chain sequence and its context. Its antigen is unidentified. Any patient presenting with uncontrolled infection, other autoimmune disease, pregnancy or lactation was left out. It was RNA transcripts that yielded the amplified TCR beta CDR3 regions. The HTBI primer set served for first-round RT-PCR of the TCR CDR3. TCRdb re-called the multiplex PCR reads with MiXCR, one entry per CDR3 protein. The sample has about 610,000 distinct CDR3 sequences; around 15% are singletons. This record belongs to a study of T cells in Graves' hyperthyroidism and ophthalmopathy. Study-wide points: From stable hyperthyroidism, ophthalmopathy was separated by a 13 V-J model. Most thyroid clonotypes expanded above 0.001 appeared in blood too.

Trimming cost V 7 bases and J 0 bases; bases outside gene matches: 7. This CDR3 region has 15 residues. The germline V gene encodes CDR1 MNHEY and CDR2 SMNVEV (reference sequence). Sequenced material: blood. The chain is built from TRBV27 and TRBJ2-3; 7 nucleotides line up with TRBD2. The origin of this receptor is a woman in her forties with Graves' ophthalmopathy. CDR3 in DNA: TGTGCCAGCACCCCACTAGCGACTAGCACAGATACGCAGTATTTT. Amino acids: CASTPLATSTDTQYF.